The 27 T cell receptor beta chains reported below all come from one sample, sequenced in a study of response to subunit inactivated influenza vaccine. One entry per CDR3 protein results from TCRdb running MiXCR on the RT-PCR reads. The table lists hundreds of thousands of distinct CDR3 sequences, 14% of them singletons, with 7.5% to 8% in the top ten. The starting material was PBMCs from blood, obtained 14 to 15 days before vaccination. Receptors originate from a man aged 50 or older who received an inactivated influenza vaccine.

This clonotype was counted between two and nine times. The genes are TRBV20-1 and TRBJ1-6, with D unclear. The CDR3 sequence is 14 residues long. Per the germline V gene, CDR1 is DFQATT and CDR2 is SNEGSKA (reference sequence). The V end lost 1 base, the J end lost 7 bases, and 11 bases lay between the germline ends. CDR3 bases: TGCAGTGCTAGAGGGTCCAACTCGAATTCACCCCTCCACTTT. Protein: CSARGSNSNSPLHF.

Many counts were recorded for this clonotype. The DNA for the CDR3 is TGTGCCAGCAGTTACACGAGCGGGAGCTCCTACGAGCAGTACTTC. Translated: CASSYTSGSSYEQYF. The genes are TRBV6-5 and TRBJ2-7; TRBD2 matches 8 bases. Germline CDR1 is MNHEY and CDR2 is SVGAGI. V dropped 2 bases and J dropped 0; count of bases not matched to a gene: 3. The CDR3 sequence is 15 residues long.

There are a few counts of this clonotype. The chain recombines TRBV7-9 with TRBJ2-5, with a tentative D call TRBD1 (6 bases). The V end was cut by 5 bases, the J end by 3 bases, with 10 bases between. The germline V gene encodes CDR1 SEHNR and CDR2 FQNEAQ (reference sequence). The CDR3 loop spans 13 amino acids. CDR3 nucleotide sequence: TGTGCCAGCAGCCGCCGACAGGAAGAGACCCAGTACTTC. Protein product: CASSRRQEETQYF.

The sample holds a few counts of this clonotype. The chain has TRBV28 and TRBJ1-2, with D possibly being TRBD1 (5 bases). The CDR3 spans 13 residues. CDR1 and CDR2 (germline): MDHEN, SYDVKM. V lost 3 bases, J lost 6 bases, and 11 bases lay in between. CDR3 DNA: TGTGCCAGCAGTTTCTGGGCAGGGCATGGCTACACCTTC. Amino acid sequence: CASSFWAGHGYTF.

This chain joins TRBV5-1 and TRBJ2-3; D possibly corresponds to TRBD1 (6 bases). V lost 7 bases and J lost 0, with 12 bases in between. The CDR3 covers 14 residues. Germline V gives CDR1 SGHRS, CDR2 YFSETQ. The CDR3 reads CASRQGLSTDTQYF. CDR3 nucleotides: TGCGCCAGCCGGCAGGGGCTTAGCACAGATACGCAGTATTTT.

CDR3 nucleotide sequence: TGCAGTGCTAGAGATCCGGTAACGACGGATGGAAACACCATATATTTT. Translating it yields CSARDPVTTDGNTIYF. This chain joins TRBV20-1 and TRBJ1-3; D call uncertain. Trimming took off 0 bases at V and 3 bases at J, with 15 bases between the two ends. Germline CDR1 DFQATT, CDR2 SNEGSKA (reference sequence). The CDR3 is made up of 16 amino acids.

Only a few counts were recorded for this clonotype. The chain carries TRBV12-3 or TRBV12-4 and TRBJ2-2, with a tentative D call TRBD1 (6 bases). V was clipped by 7 bases and J by 6 bases, with 15 bases between them. The CDR3 has 14 residues. The CDR3 nucleotides read TGTGCCAGCATAGGGAACAGGGTGCCCGGGGAGCTGTTTTTT. Translation gives CASIGNRVPGELFF.

The chain uses TRBV9 and TRBJ2-1, with 8 bases lining up with TRBD1. The CDR3 has 15 amino acids. V shed 0 bases, J shed 9 bases, and the junction held 8 bases outside the gene matches. Germline CDR1 is SGDLS and CDR2 is YYNGEE. As DNA, the CDR3 is TGTGCCAGCAGCGTAGTAAACAGGGGGGCGGCTGAGCAGTTCTTC. Protein: CASSVVNRGAAEQFF.

This clonotype was found many times. The chain employs TRBV12-3 or TRBV12-4 and TRBJ2-7; a weak D match, TRBD1 (5 bases). This CDR3 is 13 amino acids long. With 3 bases removed from V and 2 bases from J, the gap between germline ends came to 8 bases. CDR3 DNA sequence: TGTGCCAGCAGTTTTAGCAGGGCCTACGAGCAGTACTTC. Its translation: CASSFSRAYEQYF.

This clonotype was observed a few times. The chain couples TRBV29-1 to TRBJ2-2, with 9 bases fitting TRBD2. The CDR3 is 13 amino acids. V lost 3 bases and J lost 8; bases outside the gene matches: 4. Looked up from germline, CDR1 is SQVTM and CDR2 is ANQGSEA. The CDR3 nucleotides are TGCAGCGTTGACCTAGCGGGACAGGGGGAGCTGTTTTTT. It is translated as CSVDLAGQGELFF.

The genes are TRBV6-2 or TRBV6-3 and TRBJ1-1; no definite D call. V lost 5 bases and J 4 bases, leaving 17 bases between the germline ends. Per the germline V gene, CDR1 is MNHEY and CDR2 is SVGEGT. This CDR3 is 15 amino acids long. The CDR3 is CASSLSPSEGTEAFF. The CDR3, as DNA: TGTGCCAGCAGTCTCAGCCCTTCCGAAGGCACTGAAGCTTTCTTT.

There are a few counts of this clonotype. This chain joins TRBV12-3 or TRBV12-4 and TRBJ2-3; possible D gene TRBD2, 5 bases. The CDR3 has 15 residues. V gave up 0 bases and J gave up 1 base, with 8 bases separating them. As DNA, the CDR3 is TGTGCCAGCAGTTTAGCTAGCGCACGCACAGATACGCAGTATTTT. This translates into CASSLASARTDTQYF.

In this sample, this clonotype turned up many times. The chain combines TRBV5-1 with TRBJ1-1, with D unclear. Germline assignment: CDR1 SGHRS and CDR2 YFSETQ. The CDR3 covers 16 residues. Trimming left V 7 bases short and J 1 base short, with 20 bases between. DNA of the CDR3: TGCGCCAGCCGAGTACATAGTAGGGCGCGGAACACTGAAGCTTTCTTT. This gives the protein CASRVHSRARNTEAFF.

The rearrangement links TRBV28 to TRBJ2-1; D tentatively reads TRBD1 or TRBD2 (5 bases each). Trimming cost V 6 bases and J 1 base, with 16 bases left between them. Per germline, CDR1 MDHEN and CDR2 SYDVKM. This CDR3 region has 16 residues. The CDR3 DNA reads TGTGCCAGCAGAATCGCGCTAGGGGAGTCCTACAATGAGCAGTTCTTC. Protein product: CASRIALGESYNEQFF.

This clonotype came up a few times. V usage is TRBV4-3 and J usage is TRBJ2-2; 11 bases are shared with TRBD2. The CDR3 is made up of 18 amino acids. Germline values: CDR1 LGHNA, CDR2 YSLEER. With V trimmed by 0 bases and J by 6 bases, 9 bases remained unmatched. The CDR3 protein is CASSQDPGISGGAGELFF. The CDR3 DNA reads TGCGCCAGCAGCCAAGATCCCGGTATTAGCGGGGGGGCCGGGGAGCTGTTTTTT.

The chain combines TRBV6-1 with TRBJ2-5, with 7 positions matching TRBD2. Per germline, CDR1 MNHNS and CDR2 SASEGT. The junction had 3 bases not matched to a gene; V was cut back by 4 bases and J by 1 base. CDR3 length: 14 amino acids. CDR3 sequence (DNA): TGTGCCAGCAGTGCAGGCGGGGGCCAAGAGACCCAGTACTTC. Amino acid sequence: CASSAGGGQETQYF.

The genes are TRBV28 and TRBJ2-7; a possible D gene is TRBD2 (6 bases). Trimming shortened V by 6 bases and J by 6 bases, and 15 bases separated the two germline ends. Germline assignment: CDR1 MDHEN and CDR2 SYDVKM. The length of the CDR3 is 13 residues. DNA for the CDR3: TGTGCCAGCAGAAAAGGGACTTCCCTCGAGCAGTACTTC. Translating it yields CASRKGTSLEQYF.

The CDR3 nucleotides read TGTGCCAGCAGCTTCAATATCAATTATGAGCAGTTCTTC. Protein product: CASSFNINYEQFF. The rearrangement joins TRBV11-1 to TRBJ2-1; no clear D. The CDR3 is made up of 13 amino acids. Germline CDR1 reads SGHAT; CDR2 reads FQDESV (reference sequence). V dropped 3 bases and J dropped 8 bases, with 11 bases sitting between them.

This clonotype was seen more than once but under ten times. The chain joins TRBV4-3 to TRBJ2-1; 11 bases are shared with TRBD2. After removal of 4 bases from V and 5 bases from J, the junction contained 7 bases not matched to a gene. The CDR3 is 16 amino acids. Germline assignment: CDR1 LGHNA and CDR2 YSLEER. CDR3 in DNA: TGCGCCAGCAGCCGAGGACTAGCGGGTCCCCACAATGAGCAGTTCTTC. Translated: CASSRGLAGPHNEQFF.

This chain links TRBV3-1 with TRBJ2-3; TRBD2 might be the D (6 bases). CDR3 size: 13 residues. Trimming pared 4 bases from V and 7 bases from J, leaving 12 bases between. Germline V gene lookup returns CDR1 LGHDT and CDR2 YNNKEL (reference sequence). The CDR3 protein is CASSLQRANTQYF. The CDR3 DNA reads TGTGCCAGCAGCCTCCAGCGGGCCAATACGCAGTATTTT.

This clonotype showed up just once. This chain links TRBV7-9 with TRBJ2-7, with TRBD1 matching 9 bases. The CDR3 totals 14 residues. J lost 11 bases, V lost 3 bases, and 11 bases had no gene match. The germline CDR1 and CDR2 sequences are SEHNR and FQNEAQ (reference sequence). The CDR3 spells CASSFPGTGISEYF. DNA for the CDR3: TGTGCCAGCAGCTTTCCCGGGACAGGGATAAGCGAGTACTTC.

This clonotype was found a few times. J is TRBJ2-1 and V is TRBV5-5, with 7 bases matching TRBD1. This CDR3 spans 13 amino acids. The junction had 6 bases not matched to a gene; V was cut back by 5 bases and J by 7 bases. Looked up from germline, CDR1 is SGHKS and CDR2 is YYEKEE (reference sequence). This CDR3 is CASSQDRLNEQFF. The CDR3 nucleotides are TGTGCCAGCAGTCAGGACAGGTTGAATGAGCAGTTCTTC.

This clonotype occurred many times. V usage is TRBV5-1 and J usage is TRBJ2-1; tentatively, D is TRBD1 (7 bases). CDR1 is SGHRS and CDR2 is YFSETQ in the germline V gene. The V and J ends lost 0 bases and 6 bases respectively, with 10 bases between them. The CDR3 extends over 14 amino acids. CDR3 sequence (DNA): TGCGCCAGCAGCTTGGTCAGGGGGGTCAATGAGCAGTTCTTC. Translation gives CASSLVRGVNEQFF.

This clonotype occurred a few times. The rearrangement uses TRBV6-1 and TRBJ2-5; a weak D match, TRBD1 (5 bases). There are 14 residues in the CDR3. The germline CDR1 and CDR2 sequences are MNHNS and SASEGT. Trimming left V 6 bases short and J 0 bases short, with 11 bases between. This chain's CDR3 is CASRKAGYQETQYF. As DNA, the CDR3 is TGTGCCAGCAGAAAGGCAGGGTACCAAGAGACCCAGTACTTC.

The J gene is TRBJ2-2, the V gene TRBV7-6; 12 nucleotides line up with TRBD1. Trimming removed 3 bases from V and 6 bases from J; junction bases left unmatched: 8. Germline V gene data show CDR1 as SGHVS and CDR2 as FNYEAQ. The length of the CDR3 is 17 residues. The CDR3 sequence: CASSFATGTGGAGELFF. DNA of the CDR3: TGTGCCAGCAGCTTCGCGACCGGGACAGGGGGCGCCGGGGAGCTGTTTTTT. The whole variable domain, filled in from reference TRBV7-6 and TRBJ2-2, reads GAGVSQSPRYKVTKRGQDVALRCDPISGHVSLYWYRQALGQGPEFLTYFNYEAQQDKSGLPNDRFSAERPEGSISTLTIQRTEQRDSAMYRCASSFATGTGGAGELFFGEGSRLTVL.

This clonotype occurred many times. The chain joins TRBV6-5 to TRBJ2-1, with TRBD2 matching over 10 bases. Germline-derived CDR1 and CDR2 are MNHEY and SVGAGI. The CDR3 is 15 amino acids. Losses at the gene ends were 2 bases for V and 8 bases for J; bases not matched to a gene: 6. Written as DNA, the CDR3 is TGTGCCAGCAGTTACAGGAGCGGGGGGGCATATGAGCAGTTCTTC. It encodes CASSYRSGGAYEQFF.

This clonotype came up a few times. The chain is built from TRBV7-3 and TRBJ2-2, with 10 bases identical to TRBD2. Germline trimming cut 5 bases from V and 3 bases from J; bases unmatched to any gene: 6. Germline values: CDR1 SGHTA, CDR2 FQGTGA. This CDR3 spans 16 amino acids. The CDR3: CASSASSGRYTGELFF. The DNA of the CDR3 is TGTGCCAGCAGCGCGTCTAGCGGGAGATACACCGGGGAGCTGTTTTTT.